This T cell receptor (beta chain) was recorded in a study of CD8 T cells in ankylosing spondylitis. Overall study findings and caveats: Ankylosing spondylitis blood appeared to be characterized by a TCR beta motif of eight or nine highly homologous variants. Significant enrichment of disease-linked clones was reportedly seen in matched ankylosing spondylitis synovial fluid.

This clonotype was seen more than once but under ten times. Its antigen remains unidentified. From the 5' RACE reads, TCRdb called clonotypes with MiXCR, one entry per CDR3 protein. The data contain approximately 400,000 distinct CDR3 sequences, roughly 17% of them singletons. Trimming at V came to 7 bases and at J to 0 bases, leaving 6 bases not matched to a gene. CDR3 size: 14 residues. CDR1 is MNHNS, CDR2 SASEGT, per germline. The chain employs TRBV6-1 and TRBJ2-7; 7 nucleotides line up with TRBD2. Sequenced input: blood, either unsorted or a sorted T cell fraction (not recorded which). The receptor was derived from a male donor with ankylosing spondylitis. The CDR3 loop is CASKVSGGSYEQYF. The CDR3 bases are TGTGCCAGCAAAGTTTCGGGAGGCTCCTACGAGCAGTACTTC.